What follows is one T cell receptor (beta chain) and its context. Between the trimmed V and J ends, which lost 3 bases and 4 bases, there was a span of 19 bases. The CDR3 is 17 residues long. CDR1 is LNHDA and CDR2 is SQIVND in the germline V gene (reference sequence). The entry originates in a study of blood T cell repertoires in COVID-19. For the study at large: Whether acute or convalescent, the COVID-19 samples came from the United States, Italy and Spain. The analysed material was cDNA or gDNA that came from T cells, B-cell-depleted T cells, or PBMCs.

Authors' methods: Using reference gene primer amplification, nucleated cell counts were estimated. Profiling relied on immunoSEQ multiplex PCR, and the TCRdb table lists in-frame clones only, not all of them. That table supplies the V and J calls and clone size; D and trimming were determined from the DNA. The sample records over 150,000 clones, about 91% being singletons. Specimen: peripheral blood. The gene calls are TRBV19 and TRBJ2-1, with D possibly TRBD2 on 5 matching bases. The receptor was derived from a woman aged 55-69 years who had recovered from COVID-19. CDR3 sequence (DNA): TGTGCCAGTAGTATCACCCCCCCTAGCTTAACATACAATGAGCAGTTCTTC. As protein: CASSITPPSLTYNEQFF.